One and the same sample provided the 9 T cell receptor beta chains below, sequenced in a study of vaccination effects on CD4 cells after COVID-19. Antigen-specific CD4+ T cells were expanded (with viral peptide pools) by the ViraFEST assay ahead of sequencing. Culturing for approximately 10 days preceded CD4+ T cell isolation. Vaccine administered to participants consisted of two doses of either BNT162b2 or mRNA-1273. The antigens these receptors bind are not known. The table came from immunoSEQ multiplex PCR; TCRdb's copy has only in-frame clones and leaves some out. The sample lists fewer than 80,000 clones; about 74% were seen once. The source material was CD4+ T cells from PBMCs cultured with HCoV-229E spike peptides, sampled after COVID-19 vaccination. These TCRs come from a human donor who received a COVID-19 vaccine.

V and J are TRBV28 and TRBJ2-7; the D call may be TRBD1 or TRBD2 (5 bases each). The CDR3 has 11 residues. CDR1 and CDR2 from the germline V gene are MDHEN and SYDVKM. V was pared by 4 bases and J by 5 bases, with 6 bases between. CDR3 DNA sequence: TGTGCCAGCAGTTGGGGACACGAGCAGTACGTC. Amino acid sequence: CASSWGHEQYV.

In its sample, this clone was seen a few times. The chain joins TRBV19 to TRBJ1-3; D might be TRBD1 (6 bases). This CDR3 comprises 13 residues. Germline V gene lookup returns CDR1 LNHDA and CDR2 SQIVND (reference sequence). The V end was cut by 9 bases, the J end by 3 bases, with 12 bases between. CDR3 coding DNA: TGTGCCAGCTCAGCAGGGGTTGGAAACACCATATATTTT. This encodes CASSAGVGNTIYF.

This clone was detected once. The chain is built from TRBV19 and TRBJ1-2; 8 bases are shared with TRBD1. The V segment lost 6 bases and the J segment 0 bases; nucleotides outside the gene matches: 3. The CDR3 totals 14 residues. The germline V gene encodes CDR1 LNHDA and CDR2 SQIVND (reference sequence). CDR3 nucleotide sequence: TGTGCCAGTAGGGGGGACAGGTCTAACTATGGCTACACCTTC. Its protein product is CASRGDRSNYGYTF.

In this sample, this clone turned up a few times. The CDR3 DNA follows: TGTGCCAGCAGTTCCCCGGGGGTCTCATCTTACACTGAAGCTTTCTTT. Amino acids: CASSSPGVSSYTEAFF. The chain couples TRBV28 to TRBJ1-1, with D perhaps matching TRBD1 (5 bases). V lost 4 bases to trimming and J lost 3 bases, with 18 bases between them. Germline V gene lookup returns CDR1 MDHEN and CDR2 SYDVKM. The CDR3 covers 16 residues.

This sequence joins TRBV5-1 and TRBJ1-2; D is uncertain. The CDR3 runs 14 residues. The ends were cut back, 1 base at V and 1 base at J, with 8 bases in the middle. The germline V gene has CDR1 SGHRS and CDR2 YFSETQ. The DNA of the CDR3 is TGCGCCAGCAGCTTGAGGCAGGATAACTATGGCTACACCTTC. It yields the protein CASSLRQDNYGYTF. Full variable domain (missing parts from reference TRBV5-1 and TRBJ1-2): KAGVTQTPRYLIKTRGQQVTLSCSPISGHRSVSWYQQTPGQGLQFLFEYFSETQRNKGNFPGRFSGRQFSNSRSEMNVSTLELGDSALYLCASSLRQDNYGYTFGSGTRLTVV.

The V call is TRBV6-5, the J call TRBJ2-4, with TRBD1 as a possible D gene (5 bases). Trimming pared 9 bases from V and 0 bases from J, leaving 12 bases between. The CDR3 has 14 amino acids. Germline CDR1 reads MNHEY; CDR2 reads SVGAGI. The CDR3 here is CASITGLAKNIQYF. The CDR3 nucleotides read TGTGCCAGTATTACAGGCTTAGCCAAAAACATTCAGTACTTC.

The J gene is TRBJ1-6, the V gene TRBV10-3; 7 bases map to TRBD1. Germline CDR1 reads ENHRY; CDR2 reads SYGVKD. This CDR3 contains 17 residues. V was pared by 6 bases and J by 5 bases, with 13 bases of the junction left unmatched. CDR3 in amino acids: CAISGGKTGTDNSPLHF. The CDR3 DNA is TGTGCCATCAGCGGTGGAAAGACCGGGACAGATAATTCACCCCTCCACTTT.

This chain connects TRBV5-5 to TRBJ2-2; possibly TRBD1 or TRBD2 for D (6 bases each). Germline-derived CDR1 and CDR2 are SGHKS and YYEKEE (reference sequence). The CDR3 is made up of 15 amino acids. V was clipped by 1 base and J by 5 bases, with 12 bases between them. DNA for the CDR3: TGTGCCAGCAGCTTGTTGGGGGGCGCGACCGGGGAGCTGTTTTTT. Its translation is CASSLLGGATGELFF.

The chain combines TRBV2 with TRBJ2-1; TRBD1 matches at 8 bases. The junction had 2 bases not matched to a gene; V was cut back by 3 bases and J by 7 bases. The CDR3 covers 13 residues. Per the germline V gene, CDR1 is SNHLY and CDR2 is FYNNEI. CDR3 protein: CASSDRGPNEQFF. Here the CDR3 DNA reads TGTGCCAGCAGTGACAGGGGGCCTAATGAGCAGTTCTTC.